These T cell receptor beta chains were read from a single sample in a study of blood T cell repertoires in COVID-19. The assay was immunoSEQ multiplex PCR, and TCRdb's table has in-frame clones only and misses some. The sample holds 180,000 or so clones; 82% are singletons and the top ten take almost 8.5%. The source material was peripheral blood. The receptors stem from a woman aged 70 to 79 with acute or convalescent COVID-19. The CDR3 runs from the conserved cysteine through the conserved F or W. D genes are given only for firm matches. Size is omitted from some rows. Given values are once, few, many or a class for expanded clones.

>TRBJ2-7|-|-|TRBV7-9
TGTGCCAGCAGCTTAGAACGGGTTGGAGTGAGCTACGAGCAGTACTTC
CASSLERVGVSYEQYF
>TRBJ2-5|TRBD2|-|TRBV7-2
TGTGCCAGCAGCTTAGGGGACTACCTGAACCGGGAGACCCAGTACTTC
CASSLGDYLNRETQYF
>TRBJ1-2|-|-|TRBV28
TGTGCCAGCAGTTTAGCCCGTGGCAGGCCCCCCACTAACTATGGCTACACCTTC
CASSLARGRPPTNYGYTF
>TRBJ2-7|TRBD2|-|TRBV27
TGTGCCAGCGGAACGCCTAGCGGGGGGAGTCCCTACGAGCAGTACTTC
CASGTPSGGSPYEQYF
>TRBJ2-7|-|-|TRBV28
TGTGCCAGCACCCCCGGGACACACTCCTACGAGCAGTACTTC
CASTPGTHSYEQYF
>TRBJ1-3|-|-|TRBV30
TGTGCCTGGAGTTGGGGGGAACTTCGTGGAAACACCATATATTTT
CAWSWGELRGNTIYF
>TRBJ1-1|TRBD1|few|TRBV12-5
TGTGCTAGTGGTTCGGGGGACAGGGGAGCTTTCTTT
CASGSGDRGAFF
>TRBJ1-2|-|-|TRBV6-6
TGTGCCAGCACCGACCAGGAGGTGGGGTATGGCTACACCTTC
CASTDQEVGYGYTF
>TRBJ2-1|TRBD2|-|TRBV7-9
TGTGCCAGCAGCCCAGGCCGGACTAGCGGGCCCAATTTTGGGCAGTTCTTC
CASSPGRTSGPNFGQFF
>TRBJ1-1|TRBD1|-|TRBV9
TGTGCCAGCAGCGTCGGCGATGCGACAGGGGGGAACACTGAAGCTTTCTTT
CASSVGDATGGNTEAFF
>TRBJ1-2|-|-|TRBV11-1
TGTGCCAGCAGCCTCACCGGGACACCCTATGGCTACACCTTC
CASSLTGTPYGYTF
>TRBJ2-1|TRBD2|once|TRBV23-1
TGCGCCAGCAGTCAACCTAGCGGGGGACGCTCCTACAATGAGCAGTTCTTC
CASSQPSGGRSYNEQFF
>TRBJ2-1|TRBD2|-|TRBV29-1
TGCAGCGTTGAAGGTCGACTAGCGGGGGGCGATTCCTACAATGAGCAGTTCTTC
CSVEGRLAGGDSYNEQFF
>TRBJ2-1|TRBD1|-|TRBV25-1
TGTGCCAGCAGTGACCAGACAGGGGGGAAGAGGGTCAATGAGCAGTTCTTC
CASSDQTGGKRVNEQFF
>TRBJ2-1|-|-|TRBV10-3
TGTGCCATCAGTGACTCTTCCAGGAATGAGCAGTTCTTC
CAISDSSRNEQFF